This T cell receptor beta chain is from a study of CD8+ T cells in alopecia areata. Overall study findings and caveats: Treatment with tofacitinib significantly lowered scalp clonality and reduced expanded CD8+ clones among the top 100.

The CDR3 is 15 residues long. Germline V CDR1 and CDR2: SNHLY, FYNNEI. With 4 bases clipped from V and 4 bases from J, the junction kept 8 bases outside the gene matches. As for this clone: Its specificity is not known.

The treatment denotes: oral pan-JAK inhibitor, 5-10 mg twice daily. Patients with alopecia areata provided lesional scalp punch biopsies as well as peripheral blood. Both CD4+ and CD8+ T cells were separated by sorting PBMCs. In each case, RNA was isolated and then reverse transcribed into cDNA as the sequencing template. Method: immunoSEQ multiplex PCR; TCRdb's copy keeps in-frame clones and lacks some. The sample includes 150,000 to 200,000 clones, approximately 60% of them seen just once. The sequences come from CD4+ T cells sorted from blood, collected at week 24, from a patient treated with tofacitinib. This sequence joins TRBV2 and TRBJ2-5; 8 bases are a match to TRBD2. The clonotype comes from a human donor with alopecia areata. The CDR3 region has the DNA TGTGCCAGCAGTGGTAGCGGGACATTGCGAGAGACCCAGTACTTC. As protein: CASSGSGTLRETQYF. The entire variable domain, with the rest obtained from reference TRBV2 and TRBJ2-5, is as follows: EPEVTQTPSHQVTQMGQEVILRCVPISNHLYFYWYRQILGQKVEFLVSFYNNEISEKSEIFDDQFSVERPDGSNFTLKIRSTKLEDSAMYFCASSGSGTLRETQYFGPGTRLLVL.